This T cell receptor (beta chain) originates from a study of shared clonotypes between healthy human individuals. Study findings and constraints: The low donor count limited represented genetic and exposure-history diversity. Sequencing depth was expected to affect clonotype sharing among donors.

Trimming took 4 bases from V and 3 from J, leaving 17 bases between them. CDR1 SGHKS and CDR2 YYEKEE come from the germline V gene (reference sequence). This CDR3 is built from 15 residues. All participating donors were Caucasian adults from Nashville, Tennessee. Unsorted samples drew genomic DNA from about 100 million PBMCs. In regard to this clone: Its antigen remains unidentified.

Clones were read by immunoSEQ multiplex PCR, and TCRdb kept only the in-frame ones, dropping some. This table holds fewer than 600,000 clones, roughly 77% found once. The sequencing sample was made of PBMCs. The source of this sequence is a woman aged 35 to 49 in good health. Some clones in this sample may be carry-over from other donors' samples. The rearrangement uses TRBV5-5 and TRBJ2-7; possibly TRBD2 for D (6 bases). In DNA form, the CDR3 reads TGTGCCAGCAGCCGGGCCGGAGGGAGCGACTACGAGCAGTACTTC. Translating it yields CASSRAGGSDYEQYF.